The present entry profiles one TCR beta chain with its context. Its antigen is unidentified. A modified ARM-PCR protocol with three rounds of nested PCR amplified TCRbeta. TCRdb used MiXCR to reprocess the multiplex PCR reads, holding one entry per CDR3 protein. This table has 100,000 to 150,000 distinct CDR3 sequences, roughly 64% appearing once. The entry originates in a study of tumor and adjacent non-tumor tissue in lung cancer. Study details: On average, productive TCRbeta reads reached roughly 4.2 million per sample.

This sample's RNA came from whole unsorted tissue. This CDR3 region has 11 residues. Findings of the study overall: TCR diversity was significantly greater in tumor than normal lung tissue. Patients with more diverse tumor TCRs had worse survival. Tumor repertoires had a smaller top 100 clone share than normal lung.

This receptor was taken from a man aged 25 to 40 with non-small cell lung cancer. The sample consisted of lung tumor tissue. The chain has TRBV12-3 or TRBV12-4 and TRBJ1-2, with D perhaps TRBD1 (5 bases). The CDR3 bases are TGTCACAGCAGTGTAGGGGCTGGCTACACCTTC. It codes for CHSSVGAGYTF.